Listed below are T cell receptor beta chains from one sample, sequenced in a study of cytomegalovirus exposure and HLA in healthy donors. Some clones are missing from TCRdb's copy, which holds only in-frame ones; the method was immunoSEQ multiplex PCR. This repertoire shows tens of thousands of clones, 85% to 95% found once; its top ten account for more than 0.6%. Input material: PBMCs. These receptors were obtained from a young woman in good health and CMV-seronegative. Each CDR3 is given with its conserved first and last residue. The order of the fields is V gene, D gene, CDR3 length, clone size, J gene, CDR3 protein, CDR3 DNA. The D gene is left open where the match is weak. Size is stated for part of the rows, as once, few or many counts, or as a class when the clone is expanded.

v_gene: TRBV7-2
d_gene: TRBD1
len: 14
abundance: NA
j_gene: TRBJ1-2
CDR3aa: CASSPGQGIWGYTF
CDR3nt: TGTGCCAGCAGCCCGGGACAGGGGATCTGGGGCTACACCTTC

v_gene: TRBV5-1
d_gene: NA
len: 14
abundance: NA
j_gene: TRBJ2-7
CDR3aa: CASSEQAPSYEQYF
CDR3nt: TGCGCCAGCAGCGAACAGGCCCCCTCCTACGAGCAGTACTTC

v_gene: TRBV27
d_gene: NA
len: 15
abundance: NA
j_gene: TRBJ1-1
CDR3aa: CASSPGRSSGTEAFF
CDR3nt: TGTGCCAGCAGTCCCGGACGTTCCTCAGGGACTGAAGCTTTCTTT

v_gene: TRBV6-1
d_gene: TRBD2
len: 14
abundance: NA
j_gene: TRBJ2-3
CDR3aa: CASALAGVRDTQYF
CDR3nt: TGTGCCAGCGCCTTAGCGGGAGTAAGGGATACGCAGTATTTT

v_gene: TRBV7-9
d_gene: TRBD1
len: 16
abundance: NA
j_gene: TRBJ1-4
CDR3aa: CASSLGLGTGVEKLFF
CDR3nt: TGTGCCAGCAGCTTGGGGCTCGGGACAGGGGTCGAAAAACTGTTTTTT

v_gene: TRBV5-6
d_gene: NA
len: 16
abundance: NA
j_gene: TRBJ1-1
CDR3aa: CASSLLRQTMNTEAFF
CDR3nt: TGTGCCAGCAGCTTGTTAAGACAAACCATGAACACTGAAGCTTTCTTT

v_gene: TRBV7-9
d_gene: TRBD1
len: 13
abundance: NA
j_gene: TRBJ2-1
CDR3aa: CASSAGGPNEQFF
CDR3nt: TGTGCCAGCAGCGCAGGGGGACCGAATGAGCAGTTCTTC

v_gene: TRBV4-3
d_gene: TRBD1
len: 15
abundance: NA
j_gene: TRBJ1-4
CDR3aa: CASSPLQGPPGKLFF
CDR3nt: TGCGCCAGCAGCCCTTTACAGGGGCCCCCAGGGAAACTGTTTTTT

v_gene: TRBV28
d_gene: NA
len: 14
abundance: NA
j_gene: TRBJ2-7
CDR3aa: CASSLEGSTYEQYF
CDR3nt: TGTGCCAGCAGTTTAGAGGGCAGTACCTACGAGCAGTACTTC

v_gene: TRBV5-6
d_gene: NA
len: 13
abundance: NA
j_gene: TRBJ2-3
CDR3aa: CASSLGGADTQYF
CDR3nt: TGTGCCAGCAGCTTGGGGGGAGCGGATACGCAGTATTTT

v_gene: TRBV27
d_gene: TRBD1
len: 14
abundance: NA
j_gene: TRBJ2-7
CDR3aa: CASSPRTGPYEQYF
CDR3nt: TGTGCCAGCAGTCCTCGGACAGGTCCCTACGAGCAGTACTTC

v_gene: TRBV7-9
d_gene: NA
len: 16
abundance: NA
j_gene: TRBJ2-7
CDR3aa: CASSLEAGGTNYEQYF
CDR3nt: TGTGCCAGCAGCTTAGAAGCAGGGGGGACCAACTACGAGCAGTACTTC

v_gene: TRBV6-6
d_gene: NA
len: 14
abundance: NA
j_gene: TRBJ2-1
CDR3aa: CASSWRGDSNEQFF
CDR3nt: TGTGCCAGCAGTTGGCGGGGTGATTCCAATGAGCAGTTCTTC

v_gene: TRBV5-1
d_gene: NA
len: 12
abundance: NA
j_gene: TRBJ2-7
CDR3aa: CASSVGAYEQYF
CDR3nt: TGCGCCAGCAGCGTGGGCGCGTACGAGCAGTACTTC

v_gene: TRBV29-1
d_gene: TRBD1
len: 11
abundance: NA
j_gene: TRBJ2-7
CDR3aa: CSDDRAWEQYF
CDR3nt: TGCAGCGACGACAGGGCTTGGGAGCAGTACTTC

v_gene: TRBV7-8
d_gene: TRBD1
len: 18
abundance: NA
j_gene: TRBJ1-1
CDR3aa: CASSFGQGFFPLNTEAFF
CDR3nt: TGTGCCAGCAGCTTTGGACAGGGGTTCTTCCCCTTGAACACTGAAGCTTTCTTT

v_gene: TRBV11-2
d_gene: TRBD1
len: 16
abundance: NA
j_gene: TRBJ2-7
CDR3aa: CASRQYPGQGAREQYF
CDR3nt: TGTGCCAGCAGACAATATCCGGGACAGGGGGCACGGGAGCAGTACTTC

v_gene: TRBV19
d_gene: NA
len: 14
abundance: once
j_gene: TRBJ2-1
CDR3aa: CASSLPPAVNEQFF
CDR3nt: TGTGCCAGTAGCCTTCCCCCTGCGGTCAATGAGCAGTTCTTC

v_gene: TRBV9
d_gene: NA
len: 13
abundance: NA
j_gene: TRBJ2-2
CDR3aa: CASSVRQPGELFF
CDR3nt: TGTGCCAGCAGCGTTCGACAACCCGGGGAGCTGTTTTTT

v_gene: TRBV19
d_gene: TRBD1
len: 13
abundance: NA
j_gene: TRBJ2-7
CDR3aa: CASRGTGPYEQYF
CDR3nt: TGTGCCAGTAGGGGGACAGGGCCCTACGAGCAGTACTTC

v_gene: TRBV18
d_gene: NA
len: 13
abundance: NA
j_gene: TRBJ2-3
CDR3aa: CASSPSRGDTQYF
CDR3nt: TGTGCCAGCTCACCCTCCCGGGGAGATACGCAGTATTTT

v_gene: TRBV19
d_gene: TRBD2
len: 16
abundance: NA
j_gene: TRBJ2-7
CDR3aa: CASSMGGDILSYEQYF
CDR3nt: TGTGCCAGTAGTATGGGAGGGGATATTCTCTCCTACGAGCAGTACTTC

v_gene: TRBV10-3
d_gene: TRBD2
len: 16
abundance: NA
j_gene: TRBJ2-5
CDR3aa: CAISTGLAGGGETQYF
CDR3nt: TGTGCCATCAGTACAGGACTAGCGGGGGGGGGAGAGACCCAGTACTTC

v_gene: TRBV5-3
d_gene: NA
len: 16
abundance: once
j_gene: TRBJ2-2
CDR3aa: CARATGAQAGTGELFF
CDR3nt: TGTGCCAGGGCCACGGGCGCACAGGCTGGAACCGGGGAGCTGTTTTTT

v_gene: TRBV9
d_gene: TRBD1
len: 13
abundance: NA
j_gene: TRBJ1-4
CDR3aa: CASSQTGTDKLFF
CDR3nt: TGTGCCAGCAGCCAAACTGGGACAGATAAACTGTTTTTT

v_gene: TRBV18
d_gene: NA
len: 13
abundance: once
j_gene: TRBJ2-7
CDR3aa: CASSLDTMGEQYF
CDR3nt: TGTGCCAGCTCACTTGACACCATGGGCGAGCAGTACTTC

v_gene: TRBV7-2
d_gene: TRBD1
len: 14
abundance: NA
j_gene: TRBJ2-7
CDR3aa: CASSFLTGFGEQYF
CDR3nt: TGTGCCAGCAGCTTTCTGACAGGGTTTGGCGAGCAGTACTTC

v_gene: TRBV5-1
d_gene: NA
len: 15
abundance: NA
j_gene: TRBJ2-5
CDR3aa: CASSSGGTREETQYF
CDR3nt: TGCGCCAGCAGCTCCGGCGGGACCCGGGAGGAGACCCAGTACTTC

v_gene: TRBV9
d_gene: TRBD2
len: 15
abundance: NA
j_gene: TRBJ2-2
CDR3aa: CASSGPRGGTGELFF
CDR3nt: TGTGCCAGCAGCGGGCCACGGGGGGGCACCGGGGAGCTGTTTTTT

v_gene: TRBV4-3
d_gene: NA
len: 16
abundance: NA
j_gene: TRBJ2-7
CDR3aa: CASSQEVTDLIYEQYF
CDR3nt: TGCGCCAGCAGCCAAGAAGTGACAGATCTTATCTACGAGCAGTACTTC

v_gene: TRBV9
d_gene: NA
len: 15
abundance: once
j_gene: TRBJ2-3
CDR3aa: CASSVHPSVTDTQYF
CDR3nt: TGTGCCAGCAGTGTCCACCCTAGCGTCACAGATACGCAGTATTTT

v_gene: TRBV6-4
d_gene: TRBD2
len: 16
abundance: NA
j_gene: TRBJ2-3
CDR3aa: CASSDLAGVRTDTQYF
CDR3nt: TGTGCCAGCAGTGACCTAGCGGGAGTACGCACAGATACGCAGTATTTT

v_gene: TRBV7-2
d_gene: NA
len: 15
abundance: NA
j_gene: TRBJ2-3
CDR3aa: CASSLRRSSTDTQYF
CDR3nt: TGTGCCAGCAGCTTACGGCGGAGTAGCACAGATACGCAGTATTTT

v_gene: TRBV6-5
d_gene: TRBD1
len: 14
abundance: NA
j_gene: TRBJ2-1
CDR3aa: CASSYSGTGIEQFF
CDR3nt: TGTGCCAGCAGTTACTCAGGGACAGGCATTGAGCAGTTCTTC

v_gene: TRBV4-3
d_gene: NA
len: 16
abundance: NA
j_gene: TRBJ2-1
CDR3aa: CASAVTREHSYNEQFF
CDR3nt: TGCGCCAGCGCGGTTACTCGGGAACACTCCTACAATGAGCAGTTCTTC

v_gene: TRBV7-2
d_gene: NA
len: 14
abundance: NA
j_gene: TRBJ2-7
CDR3aa: CASSLDGGAYEQYF
CDR3nt: TGTGCCAGCAGCTTAGATGGCGGGGCCTACGAGCAGTACTTC

v_gene: TRBV6-5
d_gene: NA
len: 15
abundance: NA
j_gene: TRBJ2-3
CDR3aa: CASRPGVTGADTQYF
CDR3nt: TGTGCCAGCAGACCAGGGGTGACCGGGGCAGATACGCAGTATTTT

v_gene: TRBV6-5
d_gene: TRBD1
len: 14
abundance: NA
j_gene: TRBJ1-2
CDR3aa: CASSRGQGAKGYTF
CDR3nt: TGTGCCAGCAGCAGAGGACAGGGGGCGAAGGGCTACACCTTC

v_gene: TRBV10-1
d_gene: NA
len: 12
abundance: once
j_gene: TRBJ2-7
CDR3aa: CASSDVGGGQYF
CDR3nt: TGCGCCAGCAGTGATGTGGGGGGAGGGCAGTACTTC

v_gene: TRBV5-1
d_gene: NA
len: 12
abundance: few
j_gene: TRBJ1-6
CDR3aa: CASSPHRSPLHF
CDR3nt: TGCGCCAGCAGCCCACACCGCTCACCCCTCCACTTT

v_gene: TRBV19
d_gene: NA
len: 13
abundance: NA
j_gene: TRBJ2-1
CDR3aa: CATRDQGYNEQFF
CDR3nt: TGTGCCACTCGGGACCAGGGGTACAATGAGCAGTTCTTC

v_gene: TRBV5-1
d_gene: TRBD1
len: 16
abundance: NA
j_gene: TRBJ2-2
CDR3aa: CASSLDRGANTGELFF
CDR3nt: TGCGCCAGCAGCTTGGACAGGGGGGCGAACACCGGGGAGCTGTTTTTT

v_gene: TRBV6-5
d_gene: TRBD2
len: 15
abundance: NA
j_gene: TRBJ2-1
CDR3aa: CASSRLAGGTNEQFF
CDR3nt: TGTGCCAGCAGCAGACTAGCGGGAGGTACCAATGAGCAGTTCTTC

v_gene: TRBV7-8
d_gene: NA
len: 14
abundance: once
j_gene: TRBJ2-7
CDR3aa: CASSSEDLAYEQYF
CDR3nt: TGTGCCAGCAGCTCCGAGGACTTAGCCTACGAGCAGTACTTC

v_gene: TRBV7-9
d_gene: NA
len: 13
abundance: NA
j_gene: TRBJ1-2
CDR3aa: CASSFGTVYGYTF
CDR3nt: TGTGCCAGCAGCTTTGGGACTGTCTATGGCTACACCTTC

v_gene: TRBV11-2
d_gene: NA
len: 13
abundance: NA
j_gene: TRBJ1-1
CDR3aa: CASSLGSTGEAFF
CDR3nt: TGTGCCAGCAGCTTAGGGTCGACAGGTGAAGCTTTCTTT